These 15 T cell receptor beta chains originate from one sample sequenced in a study of blood T cell repertoires in COVID-19. Generated by immunoSEQ multiplex PCR, the TCRdb table keeps only in-frame clones and is missing some. The sample lists around 260,000 clones, roughly 89% occurring once. The specimen sequenced was peripheral blood. These receptor sequences come from a woman aged 25 to 39 with active or convalescent COVID-19.

The J gene is TRBJ2-2, the V gene TRBV18; D uncertain. V was clipped by 0 bases and J by 5 bases, with 13 bases between them. The length of the CDR3 is 16 residues. The V gene's germline CDR1 is KGHSH and CDR2 LQKENI. CDR3 loop: CASSPPTLHQTGELFF. The CDR3 DNA reads as TGTGCCAGCTCACCACCGACTCTCCACCAGACCGGGGAGCTGTTTTTT.

This clone showed up just once. Written as DNA, the CDR3 is TGTGCCAGCCAGTACAGTAAGAACACTGAAGCTTTCTTT. Protein sequence: CASQYSKNTEAFF. V gene TRBV6-5 combines with J gene TRBJ1-1; no reliable D call. Per germline, CDR1 MNHEY and CDR2 SVGAGI. V lost 8 bases to trimming and J lost 1 base, with 11 bases between them. The CDR3 contains 13 residues.

This clone was found once. This chain joins TRBV7-3 and TRBJ1-1, with D hard to call. V lost 3 bases and J lost 1, with 6 bases in between. The CDR3 runs to 13 residues. CDR1 and CDR2 (germline): SGHTA, FQGTGA. CDR3 region: CASSFYRNTEAFF. In DNA form, the CDR3 reads TGTGCCAGCAGCTTTTACAGGAACACTGAAGCTTTCTTT.

This chain links TRBV29-1 with TRBJ1-1; weak D call: TRBD1 (6 bases). CDR3 length: 12 residues. Germline CDR1 reads SQVTM; CDR2 reads ANQGSEA. Between the trimmed V and J ends, which lost 5 bases and 4 bases, there was a span of 11 bases. The CDR3, as DNA: TGCAGCGTTATACCACAGGGCACTGAAGCTTTCTTT. Translated: CSVIPQGTEAFF. The complete variable domain, with remaining parts taken from reference TRBV29-1 and TRBJ1-1, reads SAVISQKPSRDICQRGTSLTIQCQVDSQVTMMFWYRQQPGQSLTLIATANQGSEATYESGFVIDKFPISRPNLTFSTLTVSNMSPEDSSIYLCSVIPQGTEAFFGQGTRLTVV.

The chain carries TRBV20-1 and TRBJ1-2, with 7 nucleotides matching TRBD1. Germline lookup yields CDR1 DFQATT and CDR2 SNEGSKA (reference sequence). CDR3 length: 16 residues. J gave up 2 bases and V 3 bases, and 12 bases lay outside the gene matches. The CDR3 spells CSASLPTGPTNYGYTF. In nucleotides, the CDR3 is TGCAGTGCTAGTCTCCCGACAGGGCCGACCAACTATGGCTACACCTTC.

The rearrangement links TRBV6-1 to TRBJ1-3, with 8 bases lining up with TRBD1. Germline CDR1 and CDR2: MNHNS and SASEGT. V was pared by 2 bases and J by 4 bases, with 4 bases of the junction left unmatched. The CDR3 runs 15 residues. The CDR3 protein is CASSERRTGGNTIYF. CDR3 DNA sequence: TGTGCCAGCAGTGAACGCCGGACAGGGGGAAACACCATATATTTT.

The rearrangement uses TRBV2 and TRBJ2-3; TRBD1 matches at 8 bases. The V segment lost 6 bases and the J segment 4 bases; nucleotides outside the gene matches: 3. Germline V lookup: CDR1 SNHLY, CDR2 FYNNEI. The CDR3 is 13 residues long. Written as DNA, the CDR3 is TGTGCCAGCAGGGGGGACAGGTCAGATACGCAGTATTTT. It codes for CASRGDRSDTQYF.

The genes are TRBV2 and TRBJ2-2; D is undetermined. This CDR3 contains 13 residues. From germline, CDR1 is SNHLY and CDR2 FYNNEI. V dropped 6 bases and J dropped 4 bases, with 9 bases sitting between them. In DNA form, the CDR3 reads TGTGCCAGCAGGGCCGAAAGCACCGGGGAGCTGTTTTTT. Translating it yields CASRAESTGELFF.

The table lists this clone with a count of one. The chain recombines TRBV7-2 with TRBJ1-5; 8 bases fit TRBD1. The CDR3 runs to 16 residues. The V gene end was trimmed by 7 bases and the J gene end by 3 bases; junction bases not matched to a gene: 11. The germline V gene encodes CDR1 SGHTA and CDR2 FQGNSA. For the CDR3, the DNA is TGTGCCAGCAACGGAACATGGACAGGGAACAATCAGCCCCAGCATTTT. It yields the protein CASNGTWTGNNQPQHF.

The V call is TRBV2, the J call TRBJ1-4; maybe TRBD1 (6 bases). With 4 bases removed from V and 11 bases from J, the gap between germline ends came to 11 bases. The CDR3 length is 12 residues. The germline CDR1 and CDR2 sequences are SNHLY and FYNNEI. CDR3 residues: CASSARTDKLFF. DNA of the CDR3: TGTGCCAGCAGTGCCCGGACAGACAAACTGTTTTTT.

The V and J genes are TRBV7-2 and TRBJ1-5; no clear D gene. V shed 5 bases and J shed 9 bases, with 11 bases lying between them. Germline loops: CDR1 SGHTA, CDR2 FQGNSA. This CDR3 comprises 12 residues. The CDR3 sequence is CASSDSSWPQHF. The CDR3 DNA follows: TGTGCCAGCAGCGACTCGAGTTGGCCCCAGCATTTT.

This clone was seen only a few times. This specimen includes other DNA sequences encoding the same CDR3. This chain joins TRBV6-1 and TRBJ2-7, with 8 bases lining up with TRBD2. Germline assignment: CDR1 MNHNS and CDR2 SASEGT. The V segment lost 2 bases and the J segment 3 bases; nucleotides outside the gene matches: 3. The CDR3 contains 14 residues. The CDR3, as DNA: TGTGCCAGCAGTGAAACGGGGGGGGGCTACGAGCAGTACTTC. This sequence encodes CASSETGGGYEQYF.

This chain links TRBV7-8 with TRBJ1-3; the match to TRBD1 covers 10 bases. CDR1 SGHVS and CDR2 FQNEAQ come from the germline V gene. With V trimmed by 5 bases and J by 0 bases, 13 bases remained unmatched. CDR3 length: 19 amino acids. CDR3 amino acids: CASSPRTGGFPDSGNTIYF. CDR3 coding DNA: TGTGCCAGCAGCCCCCGGACAGGGGGGTTCCCGGACTCTGGAAACACCATATATTTT.

This clone was detected once. This chain links TRBV6-5 with TRBJ2-1, with 9 bases matching TRBD1. With 8 bases clipped from V and 3 bases from J, the junction kept 5 bases outside the gene matches. Germline CDR1 is MNHEY and CDR2 is SVGAGI. This CDR3 region has 14 residues. CDR3 residues: CASGTGKGYNEQFF. The DNA for the CDR3 is TGTGCCAGCGGGACAGGGAAGGGCTACAATGAGCAGTTCTTC.

The rearrangement links TRBV30 to TRBJ1-6; tentative D call: TRBD1 (6 bases). The V gene lost 4 bases and the J gene lost 0 bases, with 19 bases spanning the gap. CDR3 length: 18 amino acids. Per the germline V gene, CDR1 is GTSNPN and CDR2 is SVGIG (reference sequence). CDR3 amino acids: CAWTVGGTKSSYNSPLHF. CDR3 DNA sequence: TGTGCCTGGACCGTCGGGGGGACAAAGAGCTCCTATAATTCACCCCTCCACTTT. Drawing the rest from reference TRBV30 and TRBJ1-6, the complete variable domain is SQTIHQWPATLVQPVGSPLSLECTVEGTSNPNLYWYRQAAGRGLQLLFYSVGIGQISSEVPQNLSASRPQDRQFILSSKKLLLSDSGFYLCAWTVGGTKSSYNSPLHFGNGTRLTVT.